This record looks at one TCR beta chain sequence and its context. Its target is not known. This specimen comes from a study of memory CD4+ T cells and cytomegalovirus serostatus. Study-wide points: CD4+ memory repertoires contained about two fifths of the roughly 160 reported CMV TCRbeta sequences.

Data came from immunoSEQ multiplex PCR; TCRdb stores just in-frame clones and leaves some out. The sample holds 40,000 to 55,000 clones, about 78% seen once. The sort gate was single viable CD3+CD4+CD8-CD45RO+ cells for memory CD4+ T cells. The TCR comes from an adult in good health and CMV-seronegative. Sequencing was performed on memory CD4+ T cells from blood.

CDR3 in DNA: TGTGCCGGGACGTTACCGGTGAATAATCAGCCCCAGCATTTT. It yields the protein CAGTLPVNNQPQHF. The gene calls are TRBV30 and TRBJ1-5, with TRBD1 as a possible D gene (5 bases). V lost 8 bases to trimming and J lost 4 bases, with 18 bases between them. The germline CDR1 and CDR2 sequences are GTSNPN and SVGIG (reference sequence). This CDR3 is 14 amino acids long. Complete variable domain (other parts from reference TRBV30 and TRBJ1-5): SQTIHQWPATLVQPVGSPLSLECTVEGTSNPNLYWYRQAAGRGLQLLFYSVGIGQISSEVPQNLSASRPQDRQFILSSKKLLLSDSGFYLCAGTLPVNNQPQHFGDGTRLSIL.